The subject of this entry is one T cell receptor (beta chain). The antigen remains undetermined. This specimen belongs to a study of long-term antiretroviral therapy in people with HIV. Overall study findings and caveats: ART adherence was not documented, and neither viral resistance nor therapy changes had any data.

They ran version v3.0 of the immunoSEQ assay at survey level. Using immunoSEQ multiplex PCR, the repertoire was profiled, and TCRdb retains in-frame clones only, with some absent. The sample consists of roughly 30,000 clones, 70% to 90% of them appearing once. The sequences come from unsorted PBMCs, collected 4.8 to 5 years after starting antiretroviral therapy. The TCR comes from a man in his forties with HIV.

As DNA, the CDR3 is TGTGCCAGCATGGGTTTCGCGGGGGAAGAGACCCAGTACTTC. This gives the protein CASMGFAGEETQYF. The rearrangement uses TRBV6-5 and TRBJ2-5, with 7 bases matching TRBD2. The J segment lost 3 bases and the V segment lost 7 bases, leaving 8 bases of the junction unmatched. Germline V CDR1 and CDR2: MNHEY, SVGAGI. The CDR3 is 14 residues long.